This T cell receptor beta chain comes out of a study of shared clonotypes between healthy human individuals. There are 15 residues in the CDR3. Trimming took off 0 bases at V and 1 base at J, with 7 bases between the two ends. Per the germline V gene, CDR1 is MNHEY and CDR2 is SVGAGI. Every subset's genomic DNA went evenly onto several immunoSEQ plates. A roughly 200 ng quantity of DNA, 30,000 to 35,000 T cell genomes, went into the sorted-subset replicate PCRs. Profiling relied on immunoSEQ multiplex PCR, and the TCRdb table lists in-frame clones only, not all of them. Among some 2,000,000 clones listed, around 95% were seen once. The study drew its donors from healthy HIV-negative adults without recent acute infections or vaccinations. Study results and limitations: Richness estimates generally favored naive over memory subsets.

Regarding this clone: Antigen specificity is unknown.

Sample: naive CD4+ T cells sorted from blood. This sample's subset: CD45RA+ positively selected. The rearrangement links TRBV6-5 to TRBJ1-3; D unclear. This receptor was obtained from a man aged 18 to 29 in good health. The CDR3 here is CASSYSSRSGNTIYF. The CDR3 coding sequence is TGTGCCAGCAGTTACTCGTCTAGATCTGGAAACACCATATATTTT.